What follows are 9 T cell receptor beta chains derived from one specimen sequenced in a study of shared clonotypes between healthy human individuals. The assay was immunoSEQ multiplex PCR, and TCRdb's table has in-frame clones only and misses some. Of 300,000 to 350,000 clones in the sample, 73% were seen once. Sequenced: memory CD4+ T cells sorted from blood. Subset reported: CD45RA-negative fraction. These receptors all come from a young man in good health.

The chain recombines TRBV4-1 with TRBJ2-7; D perhaps matches TRBD1 (5 bases). The CDR3 loop spans 14 amino acids. The germline V gene has CDR1 MGHRA and CDR2 YSYEKL. Trimming pared 1 base from V and 2 bases from J, leaving 9 bases between. CDR3 DNA sequence: TGCGCCAGCAGCCAAGTCGCAGGGACCTACGAGCAGTACTTC. It yields the protein CASSQVAGTYEQYF.

This clone was detected ten times or more. Other DNA sequences in this specimen translate into the identical CDR3. The J gene is TRBJ2-5, the V gene TRBV6-4, with 10 bases matching TRBD2. Losses at the gene ends were 0 bases for V and 4 bases for J; bases not matched to a gene: 2. The length of the CDR3 is 15 residues. The germline V gene has CDR1 MRHNA and CDR2 SNTAGT. The CDR3 region is CASSDSAGGPETQYF. The CDR3 nucleotides are TGTGCCAGCAGTGACTCAGCGGGAGGGCCAGAGACCCAGTACTTC.

V usage is TRBV5-1 and J usage is TRBJ2-5; 9 bases are a match to TRBD1. The V gene's germline CDR1 is SGHRS and CDR2 YFSETQ. The CDR3 extends over 15 amino acids. The junction had 9 bases not matched to a gene; V was cut back by 4 bases and J by 5 bases. Here the CDR3 DNA reads TGCGCCAGCAGCAACCCGACAGGGGGTGGGGAGACCCAGTACTTC. It encodes CASSNPTGGGETQYF.

This rearrangement joins TRBV4-1 to TRBJ1-5; 8 bases match TRBD1. Germline CDR1 reads MGHRA; CDR2 reads YSYEKL. V shed 6 bases and J 5 bases; nucleotides not matched to a gene: 6. The CDR3 contains 14 residues. The CDR3 bases are TGCGCCAGCAGTAATCCAGGGGGCTATCAGCCCCAGCATTTT. It specifies CASSNPGGYQPQHF.

This CDR3 reads CASSLRHTEAFF. CDR3 nucleotide sequence: TGTGCCAGCAGCCTTCGCCACACTGAAGCTTTCTTT. The V gene is TRBV28, the J gene TRBJ1-1; D remains ambiguous. CDR1 MDHEN and CDR2 SYDVKM come from the germline V gene. The CDR3 has 12 amino acids. V was pared by 6 bases and J by 3 bases, with 8 bases between.

This clone has a handful of counts. Other DNA sequences within the sample encode an identical CDR3. The chain has TRBV5-1 and TRBJ2-7, with D possibly being TRBD1 (5 bases). Trimming pared 1 base from V and 4 bases from J, leaving 9 bases between. The germline V gene has CDR1 SGHRS and CDR2 YFSETQ. CDR3 length: 13 amino acids. The CDR3 DNA reads as TGCGCCAGCAGCTTGTTAGGGGATTACGAGCAGTACTTC. Protein product: CASSLLGDYEQYF. Using reference TRBV5-1 and TRBJ2-7 for the parts outside the CDR3, the full variable domain is KAGVTQTPRYLIKTRGQQVTLSCSPISGHRSVSWYQQTPGQGLQFLFEYFSETQRNKGNFPGRFSGRQFSNSRSEMNVSTLELGDSALYLCASSLLGDYEQYFGPGTRLTVT.

Many counts were recorded for this clone. At one boundary the junction diverges from the germline segment, which might be a read error. The chain links TRBV29-1 to TRBJ2-4; D is uncertain. The CDR3 consists of 8 residues. The germline CDR1 and CDR2 sequences are SQVTM and ANQGSEA. The CDR3 region has the DNA TGCAGCGTTGGGGGTGGGCTATTC. As protein: CSVGGGLF.

The CDR3 loop is CASSRGPTGNSNQPQHF. The CDR3 DNA follows: TGTGCCAGTAGTCGCGGCCCGACAGGGAATAGCAATCAGCCCCAGCATTTT. The chain is built from TRBV19 and TRBJ1-5, with 7 bases that match TRBD1. Per germline, CDR1 LNHDA and CDR2 SQIVND (reference sequence). CDR3 length: 17 amino acids. Trimming removed 5 bases from V and 0 bases from J; junction bases left unmatched: 10.

The V gene is TRBV29-1, the J gene TRBJ2-2; no clear D gene. The V gene lost 4 bases and the J gene lost 3 bases, with 6 bases spanning the gap. There are 12 residues in the CDR3. Germline V gene lookup returns CDR1 SQVTM and CDR2 ANQGSEA. The CDR3 here is CSVVIYTGELFF. CDR3 bases: TGCAGCGTTGTAATCTACACCGGGGAGCTGTTTTTT.